The following is a TCR beta chain sequence with its context. The data derive from a study of beta chain features in type 1 diabetes. The collection from each donor was one heparinised blood draw averaging roughly 100 mL. Isolated RNA was reverse transcribed in full, so expressed TCRB transcripts were sequenced. This table comes from immunoSEQ multiplex PCR, and its TCRdb copy is limited to in-frame clones, with some not included. The repertoire holds under 950,000 clones, with 15% to 20% as singletons. V shed 7 bases, J shed 2 bases, and the junction held 16 bases outside the gene matches. The length of the CDR3 is 17 residues. CDR1 and CDR2 (germline): SQVTM, ANQGSEA.

The J gene is TRBJ2-5, the V gene TRBV29-1, with 10 bases fitting TRBD2. The sample comprised naive CD4+ T cells from blood. This TCR came from a woman aged 18-35 years in good health. CDR3 loop: CSARRLAGVITQETQYF. CDR3 sequence (DNA): TGCAGCGCCCGAAGACTAGCGGGCGTTATAACTCAAGAGACCCAGTACTTC.